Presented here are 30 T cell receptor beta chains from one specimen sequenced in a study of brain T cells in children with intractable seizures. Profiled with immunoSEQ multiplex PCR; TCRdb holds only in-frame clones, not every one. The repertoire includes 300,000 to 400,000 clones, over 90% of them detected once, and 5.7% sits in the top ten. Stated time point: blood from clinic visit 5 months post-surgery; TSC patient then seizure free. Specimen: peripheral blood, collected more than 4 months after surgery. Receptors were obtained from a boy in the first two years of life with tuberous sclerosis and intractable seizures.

The CDR3 region has the DNA TGTGCCAGCAGTGAGGGGGGGCAGAAAGAGACCCAGTACTTC. As protein: CASSEGGQKETQYF. V gene TRBV2 combines with J gene TRBJ2-5; D possibly corresponds to TRBD2 (7 bases). Germline V lookup: CDR1 SNHLY, CDR2 FYNNEI. This CDR3 is built from 14 residues. The V gene lost 3 bases and the J gene lost 3 bases, with 11 bases spanning the gap.

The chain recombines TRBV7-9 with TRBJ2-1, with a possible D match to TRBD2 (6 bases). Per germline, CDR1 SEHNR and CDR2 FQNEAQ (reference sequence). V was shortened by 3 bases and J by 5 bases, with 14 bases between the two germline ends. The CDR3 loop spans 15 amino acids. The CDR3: CASSFVGRPNNEQFF. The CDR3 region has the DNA TGTGCCAGCAGCTTTGTAGGGAGGCCTAACAATGAGCAGTTCTTC.

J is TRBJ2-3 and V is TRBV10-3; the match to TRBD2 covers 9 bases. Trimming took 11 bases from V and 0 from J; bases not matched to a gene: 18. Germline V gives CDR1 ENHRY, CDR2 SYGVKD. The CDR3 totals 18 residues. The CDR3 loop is CALIRDVASGTSTDTQYF. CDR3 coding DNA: TGTGCCCTAATCCGGGACGTAGCTAGCGGGACTAGCACAGATACGCAGTATTTT.

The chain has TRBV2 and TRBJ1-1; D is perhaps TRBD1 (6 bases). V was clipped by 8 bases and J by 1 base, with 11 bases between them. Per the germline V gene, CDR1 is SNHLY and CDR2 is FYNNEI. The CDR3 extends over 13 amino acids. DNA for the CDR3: TGTGCCAGCCATAGGACAGAGAACACTGAAGCTTTCTTT. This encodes CASHRTENTEAFF.

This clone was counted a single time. The CDR3 region has the DNA TGTGCCAGCAGTTACTCGGGTCGGCAGGACATTCAGTACTTC. Translation: CASSYSGRQDIQYF. The chain has TRBV6-5 and TRBJ2-4; no firm D call. From germline, CDR1 is MNHEY and CDR2 SVGAGI. V lost 0 bases, J lost 8 bases, and 11 bases lay in between. CDR3 length equals 14 residues.

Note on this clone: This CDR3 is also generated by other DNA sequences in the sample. CDR3 loop: CASSLVGDTQYF. As DNA, the CDR3 is TGTGCCAGCAGCTTAGTTGGGGATACGCAGTATTTT. This chain connects TRBV11-2 to TRBJ2-3, with D unresolved. Looked up from germline, CDR1 is SGHAT and CDR2 is FQNNGV. The germline V and J ends were trimmed by 1 base and 6 bases, with 5 bases remaining between them. This CDR3 region has 12 residues.

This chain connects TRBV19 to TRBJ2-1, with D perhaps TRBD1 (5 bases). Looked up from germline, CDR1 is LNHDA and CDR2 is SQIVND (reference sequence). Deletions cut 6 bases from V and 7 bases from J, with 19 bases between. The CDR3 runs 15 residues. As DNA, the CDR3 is TGTGCCAGTAGGTCGGTAGGGGTCGGTAATAATGAGCAGTTCTTC. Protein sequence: CASRSVGVGNNEQFF.

CDR3 amino acids: CATSIPGLSYEQYF. The DNA for the CDR3 is TGTGCCACCAGTATTCCCGGCTTGTCCTACGAGCAGTACTTC. V gene TRBV15 combines with J gene TRBJ2-7; unclear D gene. CDR3 length equals 14 residues. Germline loops: CDR1 LNHNV, CDR2 YYDKDF (reference sequence). V lost 6 bases and J lost 1, with 13 bases in between.

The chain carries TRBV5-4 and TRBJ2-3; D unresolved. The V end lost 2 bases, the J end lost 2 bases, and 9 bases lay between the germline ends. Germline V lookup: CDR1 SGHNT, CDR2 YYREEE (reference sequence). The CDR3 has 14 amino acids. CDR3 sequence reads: CASSFSSATDTQYF. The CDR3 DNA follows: TGTGCCAGCAGCTTCTCCTCAGCCACAGATACGCAGTATTTT.

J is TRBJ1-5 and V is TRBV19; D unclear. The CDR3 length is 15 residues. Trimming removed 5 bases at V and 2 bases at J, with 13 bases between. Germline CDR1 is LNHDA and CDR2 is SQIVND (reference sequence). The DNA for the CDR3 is TGTGCCAGTAGTCCCCTAGATCGTCGCAATCAGCCCCAGCATTTT. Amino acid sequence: CASSPLDRRNQPQHF.

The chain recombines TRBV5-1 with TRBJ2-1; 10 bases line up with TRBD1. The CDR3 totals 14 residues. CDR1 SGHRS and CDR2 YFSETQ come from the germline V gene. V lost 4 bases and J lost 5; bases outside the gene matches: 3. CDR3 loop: CASSDGTGDNEQFF. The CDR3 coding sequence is TGCGCCAGCAGCGACGGGACAGGGGACAATGAGCAGTTCTTC.

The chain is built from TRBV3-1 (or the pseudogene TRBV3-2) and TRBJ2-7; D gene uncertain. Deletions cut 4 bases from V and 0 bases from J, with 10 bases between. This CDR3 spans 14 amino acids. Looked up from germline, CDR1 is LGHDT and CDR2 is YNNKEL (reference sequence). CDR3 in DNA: TGTGCCAGCAGCCCAGGCTTTGACTCCTACGAGCAGTACTTC. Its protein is CASSPGFDSYEQYF.

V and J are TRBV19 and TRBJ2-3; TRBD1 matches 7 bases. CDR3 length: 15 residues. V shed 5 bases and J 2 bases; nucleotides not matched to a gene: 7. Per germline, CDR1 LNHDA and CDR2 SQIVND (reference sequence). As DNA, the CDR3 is TGTGCCAGTAGTCACGGCAGGGGGAACACAGATACGCAGTATTTT. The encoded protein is CASSHGRGNTDTQYF.

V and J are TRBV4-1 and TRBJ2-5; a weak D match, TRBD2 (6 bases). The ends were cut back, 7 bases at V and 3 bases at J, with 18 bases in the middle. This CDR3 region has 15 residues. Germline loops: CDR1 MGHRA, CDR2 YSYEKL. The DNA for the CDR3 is TGCGCCAGCACCCTAGGGGTCAGGGAGGAAGAGACCCAGTACTTC. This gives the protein CASTLGVREEETQYF.

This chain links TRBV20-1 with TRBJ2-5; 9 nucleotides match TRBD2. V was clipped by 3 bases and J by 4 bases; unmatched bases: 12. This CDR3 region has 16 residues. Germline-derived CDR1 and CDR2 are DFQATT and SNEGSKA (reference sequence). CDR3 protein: CSASEPSGNVGETQYF. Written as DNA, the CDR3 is TGCAGTGCTAGTGAGCCTAGCGGGAATGTAGGAGAGACCCAGTACTTC.

Here the CDR3 DNA reads TGTGCCAGCAGCCAAGATTGGAGGGACTACGACACAGATACGCAGTATTTT. This codes for CASSQDWRDYDTDTQYF. The V call is TRBV3-1 (or the pseudogene TRBV3-2), the J call TRBJ2-3; 7 bases align to TRBD2. Losses at the gene ends were 0 bases for V and 2 bases for J; bases not matched to a gene: 8. Germline loops: CDR1 LGHDT, CDR2 YNNKEL (reference sequence). The CDR3 runs 17 residues.

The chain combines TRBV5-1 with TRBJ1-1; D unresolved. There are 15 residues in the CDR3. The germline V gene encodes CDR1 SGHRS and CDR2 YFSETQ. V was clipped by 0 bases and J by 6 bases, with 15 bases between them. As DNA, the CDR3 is TGCGCCAGCAGCTTGGTTGCGGTCCCGTTCGCTGAAGCTTTCTTT. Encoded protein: CASSLVAVPFAEAFF. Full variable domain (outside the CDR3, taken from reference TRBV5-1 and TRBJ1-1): KAGVTQTPRYLIKTRGQQVTLSCSPISGHRSVSWYQQTPGQGLQFLFEYFSETQRNKGNFPGRFSGRQFSNSRSEMNVSTLELGDSALYLCASSLVAVPFAEAFFGQGTRLTVV.

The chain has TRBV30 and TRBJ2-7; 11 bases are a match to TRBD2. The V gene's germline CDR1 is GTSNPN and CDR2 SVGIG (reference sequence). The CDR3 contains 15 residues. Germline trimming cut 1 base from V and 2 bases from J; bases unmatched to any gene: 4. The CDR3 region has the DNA TGTGCCTGGAGTGGACTAGCGGGATATACCTACGAGCAGTACTTC. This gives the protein CAWSGLAGYTYEQYF.

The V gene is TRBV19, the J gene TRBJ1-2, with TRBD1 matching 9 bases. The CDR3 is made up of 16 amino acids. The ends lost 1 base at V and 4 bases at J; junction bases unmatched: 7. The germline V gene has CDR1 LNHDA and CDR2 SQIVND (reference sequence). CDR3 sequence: CASSIVGQGGGYGYTF. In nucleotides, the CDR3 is TGTGCCAGTAGTATAGTGGGACAGGGAGGTGGCTATGGCTACACCTTC.

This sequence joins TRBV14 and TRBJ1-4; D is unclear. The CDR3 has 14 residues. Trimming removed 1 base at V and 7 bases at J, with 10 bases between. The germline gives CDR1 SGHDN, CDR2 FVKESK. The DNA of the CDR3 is TGTGCCAGCAGCCAAGTACCGCAGGTTGAAAAACTGTTTTTT. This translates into CASSQVPQVEKLFF.

CDR3 sequence reads: CASSQDWGAPPTDTQYF. CDR3 nucleotides: TGCGCCAGCAGCCAAGATTGGGGGGCACCCCCCACAGATACGCAGTATTTT. The chain has TRBV4-1 and TRBJ2-3; D may match TRBD1 or TRBD2 (6 bases each). CDR1 and CDR2 (germline): MGHRA, YSYEKL. The V gene lost 0 bases and the J gene lost 2 bases, with 15 bases spanning the gap. This CDR3 comprises 17 residues.

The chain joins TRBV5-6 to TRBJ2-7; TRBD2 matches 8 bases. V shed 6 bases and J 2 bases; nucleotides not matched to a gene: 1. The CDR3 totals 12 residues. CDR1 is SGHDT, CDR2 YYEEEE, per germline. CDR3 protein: CASNGRAYEQYF. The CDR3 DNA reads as TGTGCCAGCAACGGGAGGGCCTACGAGCAGTACTTC.

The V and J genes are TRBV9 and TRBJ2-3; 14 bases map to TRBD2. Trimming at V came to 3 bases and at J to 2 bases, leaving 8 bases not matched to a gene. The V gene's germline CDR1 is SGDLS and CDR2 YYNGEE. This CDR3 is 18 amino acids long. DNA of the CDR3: TGTGCCAGCAGCGAGACCGGGACTAGCGGGGGTGCCACAGATACGCAGTATTTT. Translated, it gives CASSETGTSGGATDTQYF.

DNA of the CDR3: TGTGCCAGCAGTGACTCGTTGGACCTCATTTCAGGGAACACTGAAGCTTTCTTT. This sequence encodes CASSDSLDLISGNTEAFF. The rearrangement links TRBV6-4 to TRBJ1-1; D gene unclear. The CDR3 spans 18 residues. The V gene lost 0 bases and the J gene lost 1 base, with 18 bases spanning the gap. In germline, CDR1 is MRHNA, CDR2 SNTAGT.

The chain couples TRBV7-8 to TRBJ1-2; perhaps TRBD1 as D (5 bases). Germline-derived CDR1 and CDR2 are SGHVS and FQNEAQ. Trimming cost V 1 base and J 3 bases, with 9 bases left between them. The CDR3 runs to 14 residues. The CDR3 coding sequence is TGTGCCAGCAGCTTAGAGACAGACTACTATGGCTACACCTTC. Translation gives CASSLETDYYGYTF. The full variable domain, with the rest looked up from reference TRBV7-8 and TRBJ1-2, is GAGVSQSPRYKVAKRGQDVALRCDPISGHVSLFWYQQALGQGPEFLTYFQNEAQLDKSGLPSDRFFAERPEGSVSTLKIQRTQQEDSAVYLCASSLETDYYGYTFGSGTRLTVV.

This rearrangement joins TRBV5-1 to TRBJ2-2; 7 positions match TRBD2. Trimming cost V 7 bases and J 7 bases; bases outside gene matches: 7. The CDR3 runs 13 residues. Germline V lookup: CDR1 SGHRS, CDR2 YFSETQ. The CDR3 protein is CASRQGGDGELFF. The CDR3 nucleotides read TGCGCCAGCCGCCAGGGAGGGGACGGGGAGCTGTTTTTT.

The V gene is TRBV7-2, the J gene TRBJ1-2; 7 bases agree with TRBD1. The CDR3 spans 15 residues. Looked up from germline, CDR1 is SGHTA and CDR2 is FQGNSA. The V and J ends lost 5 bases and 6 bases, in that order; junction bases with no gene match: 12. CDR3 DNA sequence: TGTGCCAGCAGCCCTCTGACAGGGTCGACGGATGGCTACACCTTC. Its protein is CASSPLTGSTDGYTF. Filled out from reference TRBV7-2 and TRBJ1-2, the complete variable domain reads GAGVSQSPSNKVTEKGKDVELRCDPISGHTALYWYRQSLGQGLEFLIYFQGNSAPDKSGLPSDRFSAERTGGSVSTLTIQRTQQEDSAVYLCASSPLTGSTDGYTFGSGTRLTVV.

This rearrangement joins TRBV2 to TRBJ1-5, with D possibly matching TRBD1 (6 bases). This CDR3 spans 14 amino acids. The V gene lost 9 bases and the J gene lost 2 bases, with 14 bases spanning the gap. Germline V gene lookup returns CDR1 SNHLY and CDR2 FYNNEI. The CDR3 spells CASNQGSGNQPQHF. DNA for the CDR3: TGTGCCAGTAACCAGGGGTCGGGCAATCAGCCCCAGCATTTT.

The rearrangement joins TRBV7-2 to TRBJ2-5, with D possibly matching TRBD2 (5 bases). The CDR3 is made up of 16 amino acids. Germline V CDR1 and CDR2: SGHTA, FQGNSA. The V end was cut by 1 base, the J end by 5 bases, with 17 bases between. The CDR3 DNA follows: TGTGCCAGCAGCTTAGACGGACTTCTGGTACGGGAGACCCAGTACTTC. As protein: CASSLDGLLVRETQYF.

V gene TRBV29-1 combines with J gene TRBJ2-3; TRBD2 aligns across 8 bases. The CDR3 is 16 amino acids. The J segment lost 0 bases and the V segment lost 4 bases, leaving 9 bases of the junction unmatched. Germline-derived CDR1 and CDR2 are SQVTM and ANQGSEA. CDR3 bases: TGCAGCGTTGCCGGGAGGGCCAATTTTAGCACAGATACGCAGTATTTT. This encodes CSVAGRANFSTDTQYF.